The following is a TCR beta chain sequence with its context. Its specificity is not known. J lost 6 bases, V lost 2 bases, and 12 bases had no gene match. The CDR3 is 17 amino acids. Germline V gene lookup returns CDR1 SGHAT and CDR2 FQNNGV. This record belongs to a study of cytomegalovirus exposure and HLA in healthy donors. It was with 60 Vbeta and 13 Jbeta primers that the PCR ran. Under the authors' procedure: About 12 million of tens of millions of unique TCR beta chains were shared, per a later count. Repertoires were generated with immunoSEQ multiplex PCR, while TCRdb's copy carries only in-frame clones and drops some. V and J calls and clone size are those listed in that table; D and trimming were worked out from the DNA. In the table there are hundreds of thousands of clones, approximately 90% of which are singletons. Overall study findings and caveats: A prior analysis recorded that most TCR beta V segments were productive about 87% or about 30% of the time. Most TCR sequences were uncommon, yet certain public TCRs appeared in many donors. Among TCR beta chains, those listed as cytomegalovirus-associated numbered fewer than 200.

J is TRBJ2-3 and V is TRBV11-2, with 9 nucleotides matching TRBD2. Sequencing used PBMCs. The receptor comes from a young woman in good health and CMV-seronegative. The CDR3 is CASSLRGAGGIRDTQYF. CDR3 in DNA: TGTGCCAGCAGCTTACGCGGAGCGGGAGGCATAAGGGATACGCAGTATTTT.